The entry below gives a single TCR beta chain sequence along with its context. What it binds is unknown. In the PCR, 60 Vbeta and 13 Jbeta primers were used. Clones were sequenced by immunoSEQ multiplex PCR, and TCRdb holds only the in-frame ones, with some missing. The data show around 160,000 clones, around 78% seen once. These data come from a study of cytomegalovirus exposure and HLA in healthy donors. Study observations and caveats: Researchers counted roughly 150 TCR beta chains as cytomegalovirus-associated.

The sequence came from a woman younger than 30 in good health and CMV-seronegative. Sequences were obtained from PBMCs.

CDR3 in DNA: TGTGCCATCAGTGAGGGAGGAGGCTACACCTTC. It encodes CAISEGGGYTF. This rearrangement joins TRBV10-3 to TRBJ1-2; D call uncertain. Germline loops: CDR1 ENHRY, CDR2 SYGVKD. This CDR3 is 11 amino acids long. Trimming cost V 2 bases and J 8 bases, with 6 bases left between them.